This T cell receptor beta chain was obtained from a study of cytomegalovirus exposure and HLA in healthy donors. Study background: Genotyping of under 500 donors showed that 80% to 90% belonged to the Caucasian-associated ancestry cluster. The study's findings and limits: A likely sequencing artifact accounted for one observed cluster of highly shared sequence variants. The productive fraction for most TCR beta V segments was about 90% or about 30% in an earlier analysis.

A note on this clone: Its antigen is not known.

This PCR relied on a set of 60 Vbeta primers and 13 Jbeta primers. TCRdb's table, derived via immunoSEQ multiplex PCR, lists solely in-frame clones and lacks some. Altogether about 140,000 clones are present, about four fifths being singletons, with the ten largest covering about 3.4%. V was cut by 4 bases and J by 2 bases, with 13 bases left in between. Germline V gene data show CDR1 as SNHLY and CDR2 as FYNNEI. The CDR3 covers 15 residues. The chain combines TRBV2 with TRBJ2-3, with a possible D match to TRBD2 (6 bases). Sequencing used PBMCs. This clonotype was sampled from a man aged 18 to 30 in good health and CMV-seropositive. CDR3 sequence (DNA): TGTGCCAGCAGTGCAACTAGCCCGATCACAGATACGCAGTATTTT. This gives the protein CASSATSPITDTQYF. The full variable domain, with the rest looked up from reference TRBV2 and TRBJ2-3, is EPEVTQTPSHQVTQMGQEVILRCVPISNHLYFYWYRQILGQKVEFLVSFYNNEISEKSEIFDDQFSVERPDGSNFTLKIRSTKLEDSAMYFCASSATSPITDTQYFGPGTRLTVL.